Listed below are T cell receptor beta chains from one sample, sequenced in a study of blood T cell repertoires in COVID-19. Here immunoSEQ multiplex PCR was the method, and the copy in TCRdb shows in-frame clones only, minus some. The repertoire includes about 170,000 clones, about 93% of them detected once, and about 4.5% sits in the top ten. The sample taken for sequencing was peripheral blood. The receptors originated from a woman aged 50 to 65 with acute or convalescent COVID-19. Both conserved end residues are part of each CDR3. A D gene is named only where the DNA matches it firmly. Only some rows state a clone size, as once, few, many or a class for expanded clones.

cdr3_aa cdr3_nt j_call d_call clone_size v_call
CASTLWLAGLTGELFF TGTGCCAGCACCCTATGGCTAGCGGGTCTTACCGGGGAGCTGTTTTTT TRBJ2-2 TRBD2 NA TRBV28
CAWSPTSSGNTIYF TGTGCCTGGAGTCCTACGAGCTCTGGAAACACCATATATTTT TRBJ1-3 NA NA TRBV30
CASSPSGQGADRFYNEQFF TGTGCCAGTAGTCCCTCGGGACAGGGGGCGGACAGGTTCTACAATGAGCAGTTCTTC TRBJ2-1 TRBD1 NA TRBV19
CASSERQGYEQYF TGTGCCAGCAGTGAGAGGCAGGGCTACGAGCAGTACTTC TRBJ2-7 NA NA TRBV2
CASSPPGRQAISGNTIYF TGTGCCAGCTCACCACCGGGGAGACAGGCCATATCTGGAAACACCATATATTTT TRBJ1-3 NA NA TRBV18
CASSQDPTSSYNEQFF TGTGCCAGCAGCCAAGATCCAACTAGCAGTTACAATGAGCAGTTCTTC TRBJ2-1 NA NA TRBV3-1/TRBV3-2
CASTAGQPNQPQHF TGTGCCAGTACCGCCGGACAGCCCAATCAGCCCCAGCATTTT TRBJ1-5 NA NA TRBV19
CAIRDPGVTGELFF TGTGCCATCAGGGATCCAGGGGTCACCGGGGAGCTGTTTTTT TRBJ2-2 NA NA TRBV10-3
CASSLVSSYNEQFF TGTGCCAGCAGCTTAGTGTCTTCGTACAATGAGCAGTTCTTC TRBJ2-1 NA NA TRBV11-2
CASSLVDSSYEQYF TGTGCCAGCAGCTTAGTGGACAGCTCCTACGAGCAGTACTTC TRBJ2-7 NA NA TRBV7-2
CASSESTQGHEQYF TGCGCCAGCAGTGAGTCTACACAGGGCCACGAGCAGTACTTC TRBJ2-7 NA NA TRBV10-1
CASSPARLAGGSTDTQYF TGTGCCAGCAGCCCGGCGCGGCTAGCGGGGGGGAGCACAGATACGCAGTATTTT TRBJ2-3 TRBD2 few TRBV7-2
CASSESAGYGYTF TGCGCCAGCAGTGAGTCGGCAGGATATGGCTACACCTTC TRBJ1-2 NA NA TRBV10-1
CASSPKGQVNEKLFF TGTGCCAGCTCACCGAAGGGACAGGTGAATGAAAAACTGTTTTTT TRBJ1-4 TRBD1 NA TRBV18
CASSVGTDVSNQPQHF TGTGCCAGCAGCGTCGGGACAGACGTTAGCAATCAGCCCCAGCATTTT TRBJ1-5 TRBD1 NA TRBV2
CASSLTGGRKVVAEPQHF TGTGCCAGCAGTTTGACAGGGGGTCGAAAGGTGGTGGCGGAGCCCCAGCATTTT TRBJ1-5 TRBD1 NA TRBV28
CASSYNDRQFTF TGTGCCAGCAGTTACAACGACCGACAGTTCACCTTC TRBJ1-2 NA once TRBV6-5
CSASRLGQPSRGYTF TGCAGTGCTAGTCGGTTGGGACAGCCTAGTAGGGGCTACACCTTC TRBJ1-2 TRBD1 NA TRBV20-1
CASSFGQGQRNTIYF TGCGCCAGCAGCTTTGGCCAGGGTCAGAGGAACACCATATATTTT TRBJ1-3 NA NA TRBV5-1
CASTLTGNNSPLHF TGTGCCAGCACCTTGACAGGGAATAATTCACCCCTCCACTTT TRBJ1-6 TRBD1 NA TRBV6-6
CASSLGVGQYGYTF TGTGCCAGCAGCTTAGGCGTGGGGCAGTATGGCTACACCTTC TRBJ1-2 NA NA TRBV7-2
CASSIGTGTGEKLFF TGTGCCAGCAGCATTGGAACTGGGACAGGTGAAAAACTGTTTTTT TRBJ1-4 TRBD1 NA TRBV3-1/TRBV3-2
CASSYVRGSYEQYF TGTGCCAGCAGCTACGTCAGGGGCTCCTACGAGCAGTACTTC TRBJ2-7 NA NA TRBV5-8
CASSQVKGARGGYTF TGCGCCAGCAGCCAAGTGAAGGGGGCGCGGGGTGGCTACACCTTC TRBJ1-2 TRBD1 NA TRBV4-1